These 12 T cell receptor beta chains were sequenced from one sample in a study of cytomegalovirus exposure and HLA in healthy donors. Profiling relied on immunoSEQ multiplex PCR, and the TCRdb table lists in-frame clones only, not all of them. Of some 350,000 clones in the sample, about nine tenths were seen once. Source material: PBMCs. These receptors were obtained from a woman in her 30s in good health and CMV-seropositive.

The V and J genes are TRBV7-7 and TRBJ2-1; perhaps TRBD1 as D (5 bases). The CDR3 extends over 16 amino acids. Germline CDR1 is SSHAT and CDR2 is FNYEAQ (reference sequence). The ends were cut back, 1 base at V and 1 base at J, with 11 bases in the middle. CDR3 amino acids: CASSLGVGASYNEQFF. The CDR3 nucleotides are TGTGCCAGCAGCTTAGGGGTTGGGGCGTCCTACAATGAGCAGTTCTTC. Drawing the rest from reference TRBV7-7 and TRBJ2-1, the complete variable domain is GAGVSQSPRYKVTKRGQDVTLRCDPISSHATLYWYQQALGQGPEFLTYFNYEAQPDKSGLPSDRFSAERPEGSISTLTIQRTEQRDSAMYRCASSLGVGASYNEQFFGPGTRLTVL.

The chain has TRBV19 and TRBJ1-1; no firm D call. The V gene lost 7 bases and the J gene lost 1 base, with 10 bases spanning the gap. CDR3 size: 13 residues. Germline values: CDR1 LNHDA, CDR2 SQIVND (reference sequence). This CDR3 reads CASTATANTEAFF. The CDR3 coding sequence is TGTGCCAGTACCGCCACAGCGAACACTGAAGCTTTCTTT.

This chain links TRBV7-8 with TRBJ1-5, with 7 bases lining up with TRBD1. Trimming at V came to 7 bases and at J to 0 bases, leaving 9 bases not matched to a gene. Germline CDR1 SGHVS, CDR2 FQNEAQ. The length of the CDR3 is 16 residues. This CDR3 is CASNPGTVVSNQPQHF. The CDR3 bases are TGTGCCAGCAACCCTGGGACAGTCGTTAGCAATCAGCCCCAGCATTTT.

This clone has just one count. This clone may be a read error of a much larger clone one base away. Other DNA sequences from this sample encode an identical CDR3 as well. This chain uses TRBV9 with TRBJ2-7, with TRBD1 matching over 9 bases. The J segment lost 4 bases and the V segment lost 4 bases, leaving 6 bases of the junction unmatched. CDR1 SGDLS and CDR2 YYNGEE come from the germline V gene. This CDR3 spans 14 amino acids. CDR3 sequence reads: CASSSRDRVYEQYF. The DNA of the CDR3 is TGTGCCAGCAGCTCCCGGGACAGGGTGTACGAGCAGTACTTC.

V usage is TRBV5-4 and J usage is TRBJ2-3; D is possibly TRBD2 (5 bases). The CDR3 is 15 amino acids. Trimming pared 1 base from V and 4 bases from J, leaving 13 bases between. Germline CDR1 SGHNT, CDR2 YYREEE (reference sequence). Here the CDR3 DNA reads TGTGCCAGCAGCTTGTCGGTTAGCGAGGCAGATACGCAGTATTTT. Encoded protein: CASSLSVSEADTQYF.

This clone has just one count. The rearrangement joins TRBV4-2 to TRBJ1-3, with 7 nucleotides matching TRBD1. This CDR3 comprises 17 residues. Per the germline V gene, CDR1 is LGHNA and CDR2 is YNFKEQ. V shed 5 bases, J shed 2 bases, and the junction held 12 bases outside the gene matches. CDR3 sequence reads: CASSEASTGNPGNTIYF. Here the CDR3 DNA reads TGTGCCAGCAGCGAGGCCTCGACAGGGAATCCTGGAAACACCATATATTTT.

The rearrangement links TRBV27 to TRBJ2-1; D is uncertain. The germline V and J ends were trimmed by 3 bases and 4 bases, with 10 bases remaining between them. Germline values: CDR1 MNHEY, CDR2 SMNVEV (reference sequence). The CDR3 spans 14 residues. CDR3 sequence: CASSFAGYYNEQFF. The CDR3 DNA follows: TGTGCCAGCAGTTTCGCAGGATATTACAATGAGCAGTTCTTC.

The V call is TRBV9, the J call TRBJ2-3, with 7 bases fitting TRBD2. Germline V lookup: CDR1 SGDLS, CDR2 YYNGEE. The CDR3 has 15 residues. J was trimmed by 2 bases and V by 2 bases; bases with no gene match: 5. The CDR3 is CASSVGTTTTDTQYF. DNA of the CDR3: TGTGCCAGCAGCGTTGGGACTACAACCACAGATACGCAGTATTTT.

The chain carries TRBV6-6 and TRBJ2-7; D call uncertain. The V gene's germline CDR1 is MNHNY and CDR2 SVGAGI (reference sequence). This CDR3 has 12 amino acids. Trimming pared 5 bases from V and 0 bases from J, leaving 5 bases between. CDR3 in amino acids: CASSTGSYEQYF. The CDR3 DNA follows: TGTGCCAGCAGTACCGGCTCCTACGAGCAGTACTTC.

The sample holds a few counts of this clone. The chain employs TRBV28 and TRBJ1-2; D is undetermined. Germline loops: CDR1 MDHEN, CDR2 SYDVKM. This CDR3 has 12 residues. V shed 3 bases and J shed 8 bases, with 10 bases lying between them. The CDR3 sequence: CASSFHLVGYTF. The CDR3 region has the DNA TGTGCCAGCAGTTTCCACCTGGTGGGCTACACCTTC.

The V call is TRBV30, the J call TRBJ1-1; the match to TRBD1 covers 8 bases. With 3 bases clipped from V and 2 bases from J, the junction kept 5 bases outside the gene matches. CDR1 and CDR2 from the germline V gene are GTSNPN and SVGIG (reference sequence). There are 14 residues in the CDR3. This chain's CDR3 is CAWRRSGGNTEAFF. As DNA, the CDR3 is TGTGCCTGGAGGAGATCAGGGGGCAACACTGAAGCTTTCTTT.

The rearrangement links TRBV5-6 to TRBJ1-1, with TRBD1 matching 9 bases. CDR1 is SGHDT, CDR2 YYEEEE, per germline. V was clipped by 4 bases and J by 6 bases; unmatched bases: 7. This CDR3 contains 14 residues. This CDR3 reads CASSPGTGTSEAFF. The CDR3, as DNA: TGTGCCAGCAGCCCCGGGACAGGGACTTCTGAAGCTTTCTTT.